This T cell receptor (beta chain) was sequenced during a study of T cells in localized non-small cell lung cancer. Sequenced by immunoSEQ multiplex PCR; TCRdb stores in-frame clones only, minus some. The sample holds roughly 89,000 clones, more than 75% seen once. The sample was PBMCs, taken before any cancer treatment. This receptor was identified in a woman aged 35-70 years with stage II squamous cell lung carcinoma.

DNA for the CDR3: TGTGCCAGCAGCTTAGACGGCGGCCCAAATGAGCAGTTCTTC. Translating gives CASSLDGGPNEQFF. This chain links TRBV7-2 with TRBJ2-1; D gene ambiguous. The V end lost 1 base, the J end lost 7 bases, and 11 bases lay between the germline ends. CDR1 SGHTA and CDR2 FQGNSA come from the germline V gene. CDR3 length: 14 residues.